The 10 T cell receptor beta chains presented below share a single source sample, sequenced in a study of T cell responses to AZD1222 COVID-19 vaccine. Clones were read by immunoSEQ multiplex PCR, and TCRdb kept only the in-frame ones, dropping some. The table records under 140,000 clones, around 93% of them present only once. Specimen: peripheral blood, collected 28 days after the second AZD1222 dose. These TCRs come from an adult who received the AZD1222 COVID-19 vaccine.

This chain connects TRBV5-1 to TRBJ2-7; TRBD2 is a possible D gene (5 bases). Per the germline V gene, CDR1 is SGHRS and CDR2 is YFSETQ. This CDR3 is built from 15 residues. V was trimmed by 3 bases and J by 0 bases, leaving 13 bases between them. The CDR3 loop reads CASSSSPGYSYEQYF. CDR3 bases: TGCGCCAGCAGCTCGTCTCCGGGGTACTCCTACGAGCAGTACTTC.

This chain links TRBV5-4 with TRBJ2-7; 10 bases line up with TRBD2. The CDR3 has 18 amino acids. V was pared by 0 bases and J by 0 bases, with 9 bases of the junction left unmatched. Germline lookup yields CDR1 SGHNT and CDR2 YYREEE (reference sequence). Here the CDR3 DNA reads TGTGCCAGCAGCTTGGCTTTGTCTAGCGGGAGTATCTCCTACGAGCAGTACTTC. It yields the protein CASSLALSSGSISYEQYF.

The chain carries TRBV27 and TRBJ1-5; weak D call: TRBD1 (5 bases). This CDR3 spans 14 amino acids. V lost 4 bases and J 2 bases, leaving 9 bases between the germline ends. Germline V gene lookup returns CDR1 MNHEY and CDR2 SMNVEV (reference sequence). DNA for the CDR3: TGTGCCAGCAGTTATCAGGGTGGCAATCAGCCCCAGCATTTT. Translated: CASSYQGGNQPQHF.

This clone was counted only a few times. The rearrangement links TRBV5-1 to TRBJ1-1; D not resolved. V was cut by 4 bases and J by 9 bases, with 16 bases left in between. The CDR3 loop spans 13 amino acids. The V gene's germline CDR1 is SGHRS and CDR2 YFSETQ. CDR3: CASSPSGEPKAFF. The CDR3 bases are TGCGCCAGCAGCCCTTCGGGTGAGCCGAAAGCTTTCTTT.

The chain has TRBV4-2 and TRBJ1-2, with D perhaps TRBD1 (6 bases). This CDR3 region has 15 residues. Between the trimmed V and J ends, which lost 3 bases and 2 bases, there was a span of 13 bases. Germline V gives CDR1 LGHNA, CDR2 YNFKEQ. The CDR3 nucleotides are TGTGCCAGCAGCCACGATCCGGGACAAAACTATGGCTACACCTTC. Translated: CASSHDPGQNYGYTF.

The chain is built from TRBV3-1 (or the pseudogene TRBV3-2) and TRBJ2-2; TRBD2 matches 9 bases. CDR1 and CDR2 (germline): LGHDT, YNNKEL (reference sequence). With 4 bases clipped from V and 1 base from J, the junction kept 4 bases outside the gene matches. The CDR3 runs 16 residues. The CDR3 here is CASSPPTSGNTGELFF. For the CDR3, the DNA is TGTGCCAGCAGCCCGCCGACTAGCGGGAACACCGGGGAGCTGTTTTTT.

This clone was observed once. The rearrangement links TRBV7-9 to TRBJ1-2; D is perhaps TRBD1 (6 bases). The CDR3 length is 15 residues. Trimming shortened V by 4 bases and J by 6 bases, and 18 bases separated the two germline ends. CDR1 is SEHNR and CDR2 is FQNEAQ in the germline V gene (reference sequence). CDR3 region: CASSYSGTSIDGYTF. In DNA form, the CDR3 reads TGTGCCAGCAGCTACTCCGGGACATCAATTGATGGCTACACCTTC.

The chain links TRBV4-1 to TRBJ2-2; D is unresolved. CDR3 length: 13 amino acids. Germline V CDR1 and CDR2: MGHRA, YSYEKL. Trimming took off 6 bases at V and 1 base at J, with 6 bases between the two ends. CDR3: CASRLENTGELFF. The CDR3 bases are TGCGCCAGCAGGCTTGAGAACACCGGGGAGCTGTTTTTT.

This clone has only a few counts. The chain recombines TRBV6-2 or TRBV6-3 with TRBJ1-5; no definite D call. V was shortened by 0 bases and J by 5 bases, with 11 bases between the two germline ends. CDR1 and CDR2 from the germline V gene are MNHEY and SVGEGT. The CDR3 has 15 residues. CDR3 nucleotide sequence: TGTGCCAGCAGTTACTCGGAGCGTCAATATCAGCCCCAGCATTTT. Its protein product is CASSYSERQYQPQHF.

V gene TRBV7-9 combines with J gene TRBJ1-5; D is possibly TRBD1 (5 bases). V was shortened by 6 bases and J by 10 bases, with 13 bases between the two germline ends. This CDR3 is built from 12 residues. Germline V gene lookup returns CDR1 SEHNR and CDR2 FQNEAQ (reference sequence). The CDR3: CASRRGTGPQHF. The CDR3 DNA follows: TGTGCCAGCAGGCGGGGGACGGGACCCCAGCATTTT.